This note documents a single TCR beta chain sequence. This CDR3 is built from 15 residues. Germline V gene sequence: CDR1 SGDLS, CDR2 YYNGEE. V was trimmed by 5 bases and J by 4 bases, leaving 16 bases between them. These data originate in a study of blood T cell repertoires in COVID-19. Study-level background: Sample material is recorded as cDNA or gDNA derived from T cells, B-cell-depleted T cells, or PBMCs.

Method: immunoSEQ multiplex PCR; TCRdb's copy keeps in-frame clones and lacks some. The sample lists roughly 260,000 clones, roughly nine tenths occurring once. This sequence joins TRBV9 and TRBJ2-1; TRBD2 is a possible D gene (7 bases). Sequencing was done on a sample of peripheral blood. The sequence derives from a man between 35 and 55 years old who had recovered from COVID-19. The CDR3 bases are TGTGCCAGCAGGCCACGGGGGGCAGCTTACAATGAGCAGTTCTTC. It yields the protein CASRPRGAAYNEQFF.